This entry concerns a single T cell receptor (beta chain). Its antigen remains undetermined. The junction and the germline gene differ at one end; a read error may be behind it. The sample belongs to a study of tumor and adjacent non-tumor tissue in lung cancer (dated by TCRdb to the late 2010s). Background for the entire study: Of the cohort, some 12 patients had adenocarcinoma, 2 had squamous cell carcinoma and 1 had small cell lung cancer. The roughly 15 patients were aged roughly 30 to 80 years, included about 10 men and 5 women, and had TNM stage I to III disease. In total, sequencing yielded 125,075,908 productive TCRbeta reads, which works out to an average of approximately 4 million reads per sample. The study compared bulk TCRbeta repertoires from lung tumor tissue and matched distant non-tumor lung tissue of more than 12 lung cancer patients. TCRbeta CDR3 sequencing was performed on roughly 32 paired specimens, with one tumor sample and one normal lung sample collected per patient. Overall study outcomes, separate from this receptor: With only around 16 patients in the cohort, the authors noted that larger samples and more detailed clinical data are needed. A significantly larger cumulative share of the repertoire was made up by the top 100 clones in normal lung than in tumor tissue. Tumor tissue showed significantly higher TCR diversity (inverse Simpson) than normal lung tissue, at 431.37 vs 166.20 (P = 0.0075, Mann-Whitney U test). Because peripheral blood was not sequenced, blood TCRbeta repertoires in the lung cancer patients of the study were not examined. Neither the sequencing platform nor unique molecular identifiers are mentioned in the methods. Younger patients had significantly higher TCR diversity, and higher tumor TCR diversity was associated with shorter overall and disease-free survival.

RNA was isolated from bulk, unsorted tissue, and RNA quality was assessed with a NanoDrop ND-1000 and an Agilent 2100. The donors were newly diagnosed lung cancer patients admitted for thoracic surgery in China from August to November 2014 who had not received prior chemotherapy. Patients with previous radiotherapy or chemotherapy, or with another concurrent cancer, were excluded from the study. Pieces of surgical tissue measuring roughly 1-2.1 cm3 were kept in RNAlater solution and held at -80 degrees C until needed. The CDR3 starts with the cysteine, ends with the phenylalanine, and has 12 residues. This entry keeps only the CDR3 DNA: 36 bases, framed from base 1. In the germline V gene, CDR1 corresponds to SGHDT and CDR2 to YYEEEE. The library was built by means of multiplex PCR. The sequencer listed for this sample is Illumina HiSeq 2500. TCRbeta libraries were constructed through three rounds of nested PCR with primers (Table S4) according to protocols modified from ARM-PCR. Before sequencing, PCR products in the 200-500 bp range were cut out of the gel and cleaned up using the QIAquick gel extraction kit. The study's processing was this. Trimmomatic was used to clean the reads, FLASH was used to merge the reads into complete CDR3 sequences, and MiTCR was used to assign the reads to V(D)J germline segments. VDJtools was used to compute clonal diversity as the inverse Simpson's index. A read counted as productive if the sequence was in-frame and lacked a premature stop codon. In-frame beta chains were kept once TCRdb had trimmed the public reads at Q25 with fastp and called clones with MiXCR. Each CDR3 protein gets just one entry, which takes the most common genes and DNA from the rows behind it. Here the V and J calls rest on TCRdb's processing, not on the authors' analysis. A total of about 120,000 distinct CDR3 sequences appear in this sample, 75% to 90% of them only once. The ten largest clones add up to approximately 22% of the sample.

The chain joins TRBV5-6 to TRBJ2-7; D gene: possibly TRBD2, on 6 matching bases. The sequence derives from a man between 65 and 79 years old with non-small cell lung cancer. The material sequenced was lung tumor tissue. The nucleotides read TGTGCTAGCAGACTAGGGGTCTACGAGCGGTACTTC. It codes for CASRLGVYERYF.